Listed below are T cell receptor beta chains from one sample, sequenced in a study of blood T cell repertoires in COVID-19. The table came from immunoSEQ multiplex PCR; TCRdb's copy has only in-frame clones and leaves some out. This sample has about 230,000 clones, with 87% found just once. Sequencing was carried out using PBMCs or T cells enriched from blood (not recorded which). These TCRs come from a man aged 25-40 years who had recovered from COVID-19. CDR3s include the opening cysteine and the closing phenylalanine or tryptophan. The D gene is left open where the match is weak. For some rows the clone size is stated as once, few or many, or as a class when expanded; others skip it.

v_gene	abundance	j_gene	d_gene	CDR3nt	CDR3aa
TRBV29-1	-	TRBJ2-7	-	TGCAGCGTTGACGGAGGCAGGGGTCCCTACGAGCAGTACTTC	CSVDGGRGPYEQYF
TRBV15	-	TRBJ2-3	-	TGTGCCACCAGCAGCACTCGTGCTAGCACAGATACGCAGTATTTT	CATSSTRASTDTQYF
TRBV12-3/TRBV12-4	-	TRBJ1-5	-	TGTGCCAGCGGAGGGGGAGGGCAGCCCCAGCATTTT	CASGGGGQPQHF
TRBV5-1	-	TRBJ2-3	TRBD2	TGCGCCAGCAGCAGTACGGGACTAGTCGGAACAGATACGCAGTATTTT	CASSSTGLVGTDTQYF
TRBV27	-	TRBJ1-2	-	TGTGCCAGCAGTCCTACTCGACAGATTTATGGCTACACCTTC	CASSPTRQIYGYTF
TRBV6-5	once	TRBJ2-2	-	TGTGCCAGCAGACTAATACCGAACACCGGGGAGCTGTTTTTT	CASRLIPNTGELFF
TRBV9	few	TRBJ1-1	TRBD1	TGTGCCAGCAGCGCCCACAGGGGGTACAGCACTGAAGCTTTCTTT	CASSAHRGYSTEAFF
TRBV7-8	once	TRBJ2-1	-	TGTGCCAGCAGCGGACAGATTTACAATGAGCAGTTCTTC	CASSGQIYNEQFF
TRBV7-2	-	TRBJ1-4	TRBD1	TGTGCCAGCAGTTCGACAGGGTCGGGTAATGAAAAACTGTTTTTT	CASSSTGSGNEKLFF
TRBV3-1/TRBV3-2	-	TRBJ1-5	-	TGTGCCAGCAGCCAATCGGCGGGGGGCCACAGCAATCAGCCCCAGCATTTT	CASSQSAGGHSNQPQHF
TRBV3-1/TRBV3-2	once	TRBJ2-7	TRBD1	TGTGCCAGCAGCCCAGGACAGGGCCTCATTGGCGAGCAGTACTTC	CASSPGQGLIGEQYF
TRBV15	-	TRBJ1-3	-	TGTGCCACCAGCAGAGGGGGGGACGGAAACACCATATATTTT	CATSRGGDGNTIYF
TRBV28	-	TRBJ2-4	-	TGTGCCAGCAGTCCCCCGTTGGCAGGCCGCGCTCAGTACTTC	CASSPPLAGRAQYF
TRBV7-2	-	TRBJ1-5	TRBD1	TGTGCCAGCAGCCATACAGGGGTGAATCAGCCCCAGCATTTT	CASSHTGVNQPQHF
TRBV7-9	-	TRBJ1-2	-	TGTGCCAGCAGCGCGACCTACAGGGAGGGCTACACCTTC	CASSATYREGYTF